The rows below give T cell receptor beta chains drawn from one sample of a study of cytomegalovirus exposure and HLA in healthy donors. The method was immunoSEQ multiplex PCR; TCRdb's version includes in-frame clones alone and lacks a portion of them. The data contain around 160,000 clones, 60% to 85% of them singletons. The specimen was PBMCs. The receptors originated from a man aged 35-49 years in good health and CMV-seropositive. Each CDR3 is given with its conserved first and last residue. D genes are given only for firm matches. Not every row has a clone size; where given, it reads once, few, many or a size class.

j_gene,len,d_gene,abundance,v_gene,CDR3nt,CDR3aa
TRBJ2-3,14,.,.,TRBV29-1,TGCAGCGTTGTTCGGGGGTCACCCACAGATACGCAGTATTTT,CSVVRGSPTDTQYF
TRBJ2-7,15,TRBD2,.,TRBV6-1,TGTGCCAGCAGTGAGGGGAGCGGGAGGGCCCACGAGCAGTACTTC,CASSEGSGRAHEQYF
TRBJ1-4,13,.,once,TRBV2,TGTGCCAGCAGTGTCGAAGTGAGAGAAAAACTGTTTTTT,CASSVEVREKLFF
TRBJ1-5,16,TRBD1,.,TRBV7-8,TGTGCCAGCAGCTCACTAGGGACAGGGTGGGACCAGCCCCAGCATTTT,CASSSLGTGWDQPQHF
TRBJ1-2,15,.,.,TRBV13,TGTGCCAGCAGCTTAGGCACAGGGAGGGGCTATGGCTACACCTTC,CASSLGTGRGYGYTF
TRBJ2-2,11,.,.,TRBV5-1,TGCGCCAGCAGCCCCGGCGGGGAGCTGTTTTTT,CASSPGGELFF
TRBJ2-3,14,TRBD2,.,TRBV25-1,TGTGCCAGCAGTAGGCTAGCGGGCACAGATACGCAGTATTTT,CASSRLAGTDTQYF
TRBJ2-7,12,.,.,TRBV10-2,TGCGCCAGCCGAATGTCTAGCTACGAGCAGTACTTC,CASRMSSYEQYF
TRBJ2-7,15,TRBD2,once,TRBV9,TGTGCCAGCAGCCCTGGGGGGGTCCCTTACTACGAGCAGTACTTC,CASSPGGVPYYEQYF
TRBJ2-1,14,TRBD2,.,TRBV5-1,TGCGCCAGCAGCGAGGGACTAGGAGGGTATGAGCAGTTCTTC,CASSEGLGGYEQFF
TRBJ1-3,17,TRBD1,.,TRBV4-3,TGCGCCAGCAGCCCAGGGGGACAGAAGACCTCTGGAAACACCATATATTTT,CASSPGGQKTSGNTIYF
TRBJ2-5,17,TRBD1,.,TRBV4-1,TGCGCCAGCAGCCTGACAGGGCAGTACGCTGTGGTAAAGACCCAGTACTTC,CASSLTGQYAVVKTQYF
TRBJ2-1,15,TRBD1,.,TRBV30,TGTGCCTGGAGTCCCCTGGACAGGCTATCCGGTGAGCAGTTCTTC,CAWSPLDRLSGEQFF
TRBJ2-1,15,TRBD2,.,TRBV5-1,TGCGCCAGCAGCATAAGCGGGAGTTTGTCAAATGAGCAGTTCTTC,CASSISGSLSNEQFF
TRBJ2-1,15,TRBD2,few,TRBV4-1,TGCGCCAGCAGCCAAGGGAGCGGGAGGGGGAATGAGCAGTTCTTC,CASSQGSGRGNEQFF
TRBJ1-2,15,.,.,TRBV21-1,TGTGCCAGCAGCAAAGATCGCAGGGTCGACTATGGCTACACCTTC,CASSKDRRVDYGYTF